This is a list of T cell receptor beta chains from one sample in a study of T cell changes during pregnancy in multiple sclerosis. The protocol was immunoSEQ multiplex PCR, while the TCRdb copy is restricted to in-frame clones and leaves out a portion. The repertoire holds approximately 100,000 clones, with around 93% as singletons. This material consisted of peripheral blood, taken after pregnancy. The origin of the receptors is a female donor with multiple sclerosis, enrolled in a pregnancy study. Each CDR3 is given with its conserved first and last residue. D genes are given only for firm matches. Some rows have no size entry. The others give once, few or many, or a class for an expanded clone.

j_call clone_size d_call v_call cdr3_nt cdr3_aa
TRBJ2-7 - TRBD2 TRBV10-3 TGTGCCATCAGTGGGGGACTAGCGGGAGGGTACGAGCAGTACTTC CAISGGLAGGYEQYF
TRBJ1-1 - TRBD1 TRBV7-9 TGTGCCAGCAGCCCCCAAACAGGACAGGCGTCTTTGGAGATGGAAGCTTTCTTT CASSPQTGQASLEMEAFF
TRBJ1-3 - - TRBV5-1 TGCGCCAGCAGCCAGACAGAGAGCTCTGGAAACACCATATATTTT CASSQTESSGNTIYF
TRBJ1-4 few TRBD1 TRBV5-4 TGTGCCAGCAGCACAGGGGGCGTGGGAGGACTGTTTTTT CASSTGGVGGLFF
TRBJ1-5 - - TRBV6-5 TGTGCCAGCAGTCTAGACCGCCTTGGACAGCCCCAGCATTTT CASSLDRLGQPQHF
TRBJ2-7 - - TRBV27 TGTGCCAGCAGTAGGGGGTCAGGCAGGACCTACGAGCAGTACTTC CASSRGSGRTYEQYF
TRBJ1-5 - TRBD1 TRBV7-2 TGTGCCAGCAGTCGGGACAGCCGGCAGCCCCAGCATTTT CASSRDSRQPQHF
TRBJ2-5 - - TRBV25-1 TGTGCCAGCAGTGCACAGGGGAGGGAGACCCAGTACTTC CASSAQGRETQYF
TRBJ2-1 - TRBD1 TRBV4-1 TGCGCCAGCAGCGTTGGGACAGGGGGGTCCTACAATGAGCAGTTCTTC CASSVGTGGSYNEQFF
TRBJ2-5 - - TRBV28 TGTGCCAGCAGTTTGCAGGAGGGTATGGAGACCCAGTACTTC CASSLQEGMETQYF
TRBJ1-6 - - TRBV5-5 TGTGCCAGCAGGCGGGCCGAGAGCTCCTATAATTCACCCCTCCACTTT CASRRAESSYNSPLHF
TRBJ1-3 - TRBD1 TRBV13 TGTGCCAGCAGCCCCGGACAGGGGGCTGGAAACACCATATATTTT CASSPGQGAGNTIYF
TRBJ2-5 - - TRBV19 TGTGCCAGTAGACCAGCAGACTTAGAGACCCAGTACTTC CASRPADLETQYF
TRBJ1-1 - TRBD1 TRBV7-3 TGTGCCAGCAGCTCCGCAACAGGGGGCACTGAAGCTTTCTTT CASSSATGGTEAFF
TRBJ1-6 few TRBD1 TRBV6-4 TGTGCCAGCAGTGGGGGACAGTGGAATAATTCACCCCTCCACTTT CASSGGQWNNSPLHF
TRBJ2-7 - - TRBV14 TGTGCCAGCAGCCAGAGACAGACGACACTCTACGAGCAGTACTTC CASSQRQTTLYEQYF
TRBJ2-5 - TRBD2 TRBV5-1 TGCGCCAGCAGCCACGTAGCGGGAGTTGGGGAGACCCAGTACTTC CASSHVAGVGETQYF
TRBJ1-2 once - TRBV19 TGTGCCAGTAGTGACGATTCGACAGCCCTTGTGGAGGGCTACACCTTC CASSDDSTALVEGYTF
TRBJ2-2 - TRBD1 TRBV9 TGTGCCAGCAGCGTAGAGGGCAGGGGGTCCGGGGAGCTGTTTTTT CASSVEGRGSGELFF
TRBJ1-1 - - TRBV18 TGTGCCAGCTCACGGGTGGAGAGGCTCACTGAAGCTTTCTTT CASSRVERLTEAFF
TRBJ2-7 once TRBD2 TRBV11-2 TGTGCCAGCAGCTTATTGTCCCTAGCGGGAGGTCCTAACTCCTACGAGCAGTACTTC CASSLLSLAGGPNSYEQYF
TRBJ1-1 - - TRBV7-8 TGTGCCAGCAGCCCACGACAGGTTACGAACACTGAAGCTTTCTTT CASSPRQVTNTEAFF
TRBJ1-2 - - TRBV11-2 TGTGCCAGCAGCTCAGGGTATGGCTACACCTTC CASSSGYGYTF
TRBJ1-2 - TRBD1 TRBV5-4 TGTGCCAGCAGCTTGTTCTCCTTACAGGGGGCATATGGCTACACCTTC CASSLFSLQGAYGYTF